The 21 T cell receptor beta chains given below trace back to one sample, sequenced in a study of cytomegalovirus exposure and HLA in healthy donors. Clones were sequenced by immunoSEQ multiplex PCR, and TCRdb holds only the in-frame ones, with some missing. The sample yields 150,000 to 200,000 clones, approximately 85% seen once. Input material: PBMCs. The origin of the receptors is a woman aged 18 to 35 in good health and CMV-seronegative.

The chain joins TRBV30 to TRBJ2-3; D gene uncertain. Germline-derived CDR1 and CDR2 are GTSNPN and SVGIG (reference sequence). Deletions cut 2 bases from V and 0 bases from J, with 15 bases between. CDR3 size: 16 residues. The CDR3: CAWSPPGIRSTDTQYF. The DNA of the CDR3 is TGTGCCTGGAGTCCCCCGGGTATTCGTAGCACAGATACGCAGTATTTT.

This clone was seen only a few times. V and J are TRBV6-4 and TRBJ1-2, with D possibly matching TRBD1 (5 bases). Germline V gene lookup returns CDR1 MRHNA and CDR2 SNTAGT. CDR3 size: 15 residues. V lost 2 bases and J 7 bases, leaving 17 bases between the germline ends. CDR3 residues: CASSDQGAGSGGYTF. In DNA, the CDR3 is TGTGCCAGCAGTGACCAGGGTGCAGGGTCCGGTGGCTACACCTTC.

This clone was detected only once. The J gene is TRBJ2-6, the V gene TRBV7-8; D gene ambiguous. The CDR3 runs to 16 residues. V lost 6 bases to trimming and J lost 0 bases, with 12 bases between them. CDR1 and CDR2 from the germline V gene are SGHVS and FQNEAQ. CDR3 coding DNA: TGTGCCAGCAGGAGAGGTCCTACCTCTGGGGCCAACGTCCTGACTTTC. It is translated as CASRRGPTSGANVLTF.

This chain uses TRBV19 with TRBJ1-2; D call uncertain. The V end lost 7 bases, the J end lost 7 bases, and 22 bases lay between the germline ends. The germline V gene has CDR1 LNHDA and CDR2 SQIVND (reference sequence). The CDR3 sequence is 15 residues long. The CDR3 DNA is TGTGCCAGTACACCGGGAATCTATCCGCCTGTTGGCTACACCTTC. This gives the protein CASTPGIYPPVGYTF.

This clone was detected only once. V gene TRBV4-2 combines with J gene TRBJ2-7, with TRBD2 as a possible D gene (5 bases). CDR3 length equals 16 residues. V was shortened by 0 bases and J by 3 bases, with 15 bases between the two germline ends. Germline assignment: CDR1 LGHNA and CDR2 YNFKEQ. Here the CDR3 reads CASSQDPTGNGYEQYF. CDR3 in DNA: TGTGCCAGCAGCCAAGATCCCACGGGGAATGGCTACGAGCAGTACTTC.

This chain links TRBV4-1 with TRBJ2-7, with D unclear. The CDR3 has 15 amino acids. Trimming removed 4 bases from V and 3 bases from J, with 16 bases in between. Germline CDR1 and CDR2: MGHRA and YSYEKL. The CDR3 spells CASSLNLVGNYEQYF. As DNA, the CDR3 is TGCGCCAGCAGCCTAAACCTCGTGGGCAACTACGAGCAGTACTTC.

CDR3 sequence reads: CASSPGQGSSQYF. The CDR3 nucleotides read TGTGCCAGCAGCCCTGGACAGGGGTCTTCTCAGTACTTC. The genes are TRBV14 and TRBJ2-7, with 9 bases identical to TRBD1. J gave up 10 bases and V 4 bases, and 8 bases lay outside the gene matches. The CDR3 loop spans 13 amino acids. Per germline, CDR1 SGHDN and CDR2 FVKESK.

The V and J genes are TRBV27 and TRBJ2-3; 9 bases are a match to TRBD2. The CDR3 is 17 amino acids. The ends lost 6 bases at V and 0 bases at J; junction bases unmatched: 10. The germline CDR1 and CDR2 sequences are MNHEY and SMNVEV (reference sequence). In DNA form, the CDR3 reads TGTGCCAGCAGGATAGCGGGAGTCTCATACAGCACAGATACGCAGTATTTT. As protein: CASRIAGVSYSTDTQYF.

The gene calls are TRBV27 and TRBJ2-7, with D perhaps TRBD1 (6 bases). The CDR3 loop spans 14 amino acids. The germline V gene has CDR1 MNHEY and CDR2 SMNVEV (reference sequence). The V end lost 2 bases, the J end lost 2 bases, and 10 bases lay between the germline ends. This chain's CDR3 is CASSLAQGTYEQYF. DNA for the CDR3: TGTGCCAGCAGTTTAGCACAGGGAACCTACGAGCAGTACTTC.

The chain joins TRBV7-9 to TRBJ1-6, with D perhaps TRBD1 (5 bases). The CDR3 runs 15 residues. V was clipped by 0 bases and J by 9 bases, with 12 bases between them. Germline V gene sequence: CDR1 SEHNR, CDR2 FQNEAQ (reference sequence). The CDR3 region is CASSLAGGVGSPLHF. As DNA, the CDR3 is TGTGCCAGCAGCTTAGCCGGAGGGGTAGGTTCACCCCTCCACTTT. The full variable domain, its missing parts supplied by reference TRBV7-9 and TRBJ1-6, is DTGVSQNPRHKITKRGQNVTFRCDPISEHNRLYWYRQTLGQGPEFLTYFQNEAQLEKSRLLSDRFSAERPKGSFSTLEIQRTEQGDSAMYLCASSLAGGVGSPLHFGNGTRLTVT.

The chain uses TRBV5-1 and TRBJ1-2; possibly TRBD1 for D (6 bases). The germline gives CDR1 SGHRS, CDR2 YFSETQ. CDR3 length: 16 residues. The V end lost 0 bases, the J end lost 2 bases, and 14 bases lay between the germline ends. CDR3 bases: TGCGCCAGCAGCTTGGGGACAGAAATATCCAACTATGGCTACACCTTC. Translating it yields CASSLGTEISNYGYTF.

This chain links TRBV6-1 with TRBJ2-7; the D is unclear. The V gene lost 5 bases and the J gene lost 2 bases, with 4 bases spanning the gap. The germline V gene encodes CDR1 MNHNS and CDR2 SASEGT. This CDR3 is 11 amino acids long. This CDR3 reads CASSRAYEQYF. In DNA form, the CDR3 reads TGTGCCAGCAGTAGAGCCTACGAGCAGTACTTC.

The chain employs TRBV2 and TRBJ2-1; possible D gene TRBD2, 5 bases. V lost 7 bases and J 12 bases, leaving 28 bases between the germline ends. Germline V gives CDR1 SNHLY, CDR2 FYNNEI. This CDR3 comprises 16 residues. CDR3 nucleotides: TGTGCCAGCAATTTTTTGGGTCAAGCGGCTACCGATGCGCAGTTCTTC. This gives the protein CASNFLGQAATDAQFF.

The rearrangement joins TRBV27 to TRBJ1-1; 9 bases match TRBD1. Germline V lookup: CDR1 MNHEY, CDR2 SMNVEV (reference sequence). The J segment lost 6 bases and the V segment lost 6 bases, leaving 8 bases of the junction unmatched. The CDR3 consists of 14 residues. The CDR3 protein is CASSFRQGGAEAFF. DNA for the CDR3: TGTGCCAGCAGCTTCAGACAGGGGGGGGCTGAAGCTTTCTTT.

The DNA for the CDR3 is TGTGCCAGCAGCACAGCCCTGGTTAGCGGGGGACTAAGGACCGGGGAGCTGTTTTTT. This translates into CASSTALVSGGLRTGELFF. The genes are TRBV11-2 and TRBJ2-2, with 9 bases fitting TRBD2. The CDR3 is 19 amino acids. J lost 5 bases, V lost 5 bases, and 18 bases had no gene match. Per the germline V gene, CDR1 is SGHAT and CDR2 is FQNNGV.

This chain connects TRBV7-2 to TRBJ2-7; 8 bases align to TRBD1. V was pared by 3 bases and J by 3 bases, with 7 bases of the junction left unmatched. Germline values: CDR1 SGHTA, CDR2 FQGNSA. The CDR3 runs 15 residues. The CDR3 region is CASSFRTGLFYEQYF. In DNA form, the CDR3 reads TGTGCCAGCAGCTTCAGGACAGGGTTATTCTACGAGCAGTACTTC.

This clone was seen a handful of times. V and J are TRBV5-1 and TRBJ2-5; 10 nucleotides line up with TRBD2. CDR1 and CDR2 from the germline V gene are SGHRS and YFSETQ. V lost 0 bases, J lost 5 bases, and 16 bases stayed unmatched. The CDR3 has 19 amino acids. This chain's CDR3 is CASSLAGLAGAGREETQYF. The CDR3 region has the DNA TGCGCCAGCAGCTTGGCAGGCCTAGCGGGGGCGGGGCGTGAGGAGACCCAGTACTTC.

V gene TRBV6-4 combines with J gene TRBJ2-3, with 10 bases identical to TRBD2. The CDR3 is made up of 19 amino acids. Germline-derived CDR1 and CDR2 are MRHNA and SNTAGT. V shed 0 bases and J 5 bases; nucleotides not matched to a gene: 14. This CDR3 reads CASSDSVGLAGAGGDTQYF. CDR3 coding DNA: TGTGCCAGCAGTGACTCGGTTGGGCTAGCGGGAGCGGGGGGAGATACGCAGTATTTT.

This rearrangement joins TRBV5-1 to TRBJ2-3; weak D call: TRBD1 (6 bases). Trimming removed 3 bases at V and 1 base at J, with 15 bases between. The germline V gene has CDR1 SGHRS and CDR2 YFSETQ. The CDR3 spans 16 residues. As DNA, the CDR3 is TGCGCCAGCAGCTCCGGACCGGACAGCCGCACAGATACGCAGTATTTT. Amino acid sequence: CASSSGPDSRTDTQYF.

The chain has TRBV19 and TRBJ2-1; D possibly corresponds to TRBD2 (5 bases). The CDR3 is 18 residues long. Germline loops: CDR1 LNHDA, CDR2 SQIVND (reference sequence). The V and J ends lost 3 bases and 3 bases respectively, with 21 bases between them. This CDR3 is CASSMDLGIARNYNEQFF. Here the CDR3 DNA reads TGTGCCAGTAGTATGGATCTGGGGATAGCGAGGAACTACAATGAGCAGTTCTTC. Drawing the rest from reference TRBV19 and TRBJ2-1, the complete variable domain is DGGITQSPKYLFRKEGQNVTLSCEQNLNHDAMYWYRQDPGQGLRLIYYSQIVNDFQKGDIAEGYSVSREKKESFPLTVTSAQKNPTAFYLCASSMDLGIARNYNEQFFGPGTRLTVL.

This chain uses TRBV19 with TRBJ1-2; 10 bases align to TRBD1. From germline, CDR1 is LNHDA and CDR2 SQIVND (reference sequence). The J segment lost 7 bases and the V segment lost 7 bases, leaving 15 bases of the junction unmatched. The length of the CDR3 is 16 residues. CDR3 in DNA: TGTGCCAGTATCCCGGGACAGGGGAATGTGGTGACTGGCTACACCTTC. Protein sequence: CASIPGQGNVVTGYTF.